Sequencing of this TCR beta chain was carried out in a study of T cell responses to AZD1222 COVID-19 vaccine. At the level of the study: It was second doses at about 4 or about 12 weeks that were pooled. Study findings and constraints: Repertoires were sampled only after the peak T cell response. Reportedly, nearly half the spike-specific TCRs target unmutated variant regions. Spike-specific TCR repertoires showed rising breadth and depth after two AZD1222 doses.

Clones were read by immunoSEQ multiplex PCR, and TCRdb kept only the in-frame ones, dropping some. The sample yields roughly 180,000 clones, roughly 94% seen once. This clone was detected once. Its antigen is undetermined. The sample was peripheral blood, taken on day 0 of AZD1222 vaccination. The source of this sequence is an adult in good health.

In DNA form, the CDR3 reads TGTGCCAGCAGCTTGCCCAGCGGGAGATCCTACAATGAGCAGTTCTTC. Residues: CASSLPSGRSYNEQFF. V and J are TRBV5-4 and TRBJ2-1; 8 bases match TRBD2. Germline trimming cut 1 base from V and 1 base from J; bases unmatched to any gene: 4. Germline-derived CDR1 and CDR2 are SGHNT and YYREEE (reference sequence). The CDR3 covers 16 residues.